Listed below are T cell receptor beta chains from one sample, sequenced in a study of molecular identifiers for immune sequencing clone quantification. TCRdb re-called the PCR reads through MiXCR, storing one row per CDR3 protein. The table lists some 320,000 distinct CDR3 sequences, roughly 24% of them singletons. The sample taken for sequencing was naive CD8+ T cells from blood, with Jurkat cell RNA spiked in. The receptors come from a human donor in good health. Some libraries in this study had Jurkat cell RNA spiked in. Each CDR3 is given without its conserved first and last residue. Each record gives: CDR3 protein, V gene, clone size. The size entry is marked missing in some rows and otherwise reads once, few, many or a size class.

CDR3 protein: ASSYLTASAYNEQF
V gene: TRBV6-2/TRBV6-3
clone size: NA

CDR3 protein: ASSDTGTSGFQNEQY
V gene: TRBV7-9
clone size: once

CDR3 protein: ASSPEGTGNEQY
V gene: TRBV7-9
clone size: once

CDR3 protein: SARLLSVYEQY
V gene: TRBV20-1
clone size: NA

CDR3 protein: SAYITGELF
V gene: TRBV29-1
clone size: NA

CDR3 protein: ASSKGPGTGYEDTQY
V gene: TRBV21-1
clone size: many

CDR3 protein: ASSLKGASNQPQH
V gene: TRBV27
clone size: NA

CDR3 protein: ASSFDGTSIQY
V gene: TRBV7-6
clone size: many

CDR3 protein: ASSYSGTGVTEQY
V gene: TRBV6-5
clone size: many

CDR3 protein: ASSLVVWTNYGYT
V gene: TRBV5-7
clone size: many

CDR3 protein: ASNARGLHEQY
V gene: TRBV27
clone size: NA

CDR3 protein: ASSFTGTYTEAF
V gene: TRBV12-3/TRBV12-4
clone size: NA

CDR3 protein: ASSLAGLAVTYEQY
V gene: TRBV7-9
clone size: few

CDR3 protein: ASSAVGADTQY
V gene: TRBV9
clone size: many

CDR3 protein: ASSSRTGPYEQY
V gene: TRBV28
clone size: many

CDR3 protein: ASSWTSEYNEQF
V gene: TRBV6-5
clone size: many

CDR3 protein: ATSGAVNTGELF
V gene: TRBV15
clone size: few

CDR3 protein: VSSQDRGLLDTQY
V gene: TRBV4-3
clone size: NA

CDR3 protein: ASSAGVTTPKETQY
V gene: TRBV9
clone size: NA

CDR3 protein: ASSPSNSQETQY
V gene: TRBV6-5
clone size: few

CDR3 protein: ASSLEGNYGYT
V gene: TRBV5-1
clone size: many

CDR3 protein: ASSPQGPQETQY
V gene: TRBV27
clone size: NA

CDR3 protein: SVEVLVGAGYGYT
V gene: TRBV29-1
clone size: NA

CDR3 protein: SADARDENEQY
V gene: TRBV20-1
clone size: NA

CDR3 protein: ASSAEQGLDTEAF
V gene: TRBV19
clone size: many

CDR3 protein: ASSGGLAVADTQY
V gene: TRBV5-4
clone size: many

CDR3 protein: ASSLGGQTYEQY
V gene: TRBV6-6
clone size: many

CDR3 protein: ASSGPSGQPQH
V gene: TRBV4-1
clone size: few

CDR3 protein: ASSSATGFTEAF
V gene: TRBV7-2
clone size: many

CDR3 protein: ASSSGQGYLGTEAF
V gene: TRBV18
clone size: NA

CDR3 protein: ASSFGPSPLDTEAF
V gene: TRBV6-6
clone size: many

CDR3 protein: ASSSVGAGYEQY
V gene: TRBV7-9
clone size: many

CDR3 protein: ASQTGSRSSYEQY
V gene: TRBV28
clone size: many